The rows below give T cell receptor beta chains drawn from one sample of a study of molecular identifiers for immune sequencing clone quantification. One entry per CDR3 protein results from TCRdb running MiXCR on the PCR reads. Here the sample spans roughly 320,000 distinct CDR3 sequences, roughly 24% being singletons. Sequenced input: naive CD8+ T cells from blood, with Jurkat cell RNA spiked in. Receptors originate from a human donor in good health. Some libraries in this study had Jurkat cell RNA spiked in. Both conserved end residues are part of each CDR3. Fields, in order: V gene, D gene, J gene, clone size, CDR3 protein, CDR3 DNA. D genes are given only for firm matches. Rows may omit the clone size; those that give it use once, few, many or a size class.

v_call: TRBV30; d_call: NA; j_call: TRBJ2-5; clone_size: many; cdr3_aa: CACSTEQETQYF; cdr3_nt: TGTGCCTGCTCGACAGAGCAAGAGACCCAGTACTTC
v_call: TRBV11-2; d_call: NA; j_call: TRBJ2-1; clone_size: few; cdr3_aa: CASSPFTGVRGWGNEQFF; cdr3_nt: TGTGCCAGCAGCCCCTTCACCGGTGTGAGGGGTTGGGGCAATGAGCAGTTCTTC
v_call: TRBV6-2/TRBV6-3; d_call: NA; j_call: TRBJ1-1; clone_size: NA; cdr3_aa: CASSYGQGITPNTEAFF; cdr3_nt: TGTGCCAGCAGTTACGGGCAGGGAATAACCCCGAACACTGAAGCTTTCTTT
v_call: TRBV20-1; d_call: TRBD2; j_call: TRBJ2-7; clone_size: NA; cdr3_aa: CSAPPGTSDSYEQYF; cdr3_nt: TGCAGTGCTCCACCCGGGACTAGCGACTCCTACGAGCAGTACTTC
v_call: TRBV24-1; d_call: NA; j_call: TRBJ2-1; clone_size: few; cdr3_aa: CATSDKGSYNEQFF; cdr3_nt: TGTGCCACCAGTGATAAAGGTTCCTACAATGAGCAGTTCTTC
v_call: TRBV20-1; d_call: TRBD2; j_call: TRBJ2-3; clone_size: NA; cdr3_aa: CSARYRLAGPSTDTQYF; cdr3_nt: TGCAGTGCTAGATATCGACTAGCGGGGCCTAGCACAGATACGCAGTATTTT
v_call: TRBV12-3/TRBV12-4; d_call: NA; j_call: TRBJ2-2; clone_size: few; cdr3_aa: CASSFPDKGANTGELFF; cdr3_nt: TGTGCCAGCAGTTTTCCTGACAAGGGAGCGAACACCGGGGAGCTGTTTTTT
v_call: TRBV20-1; d_call: NA; j_call: TRBJ2-2; clone_size: few; cdr3_aa: CSASQGTGELFF; cdr3_nt: TGCAGTGCTAGTCAGGGCACCGGGGAGCTGTTTTTT
v_call: TRBV5-1; d_call: NA; j_call: TRBJ1-1; clone_size: many; cdr3_aa: CASSFGGGKTEAFF; cdr3_nt: TGCGCCAGCAGCTTTGGAGGGGGAAAGACTGAAGCTTTCTTT
v_call: TRBV27; d_call: NA; j_call: TRBJ2-7; clone_size: few; cdr3_aa: CASSPVGYSYEQYF; cdr3_nt: TGTGCCAGCAGTCCCGTCGGGTACTCCTACGAGCAGTACTTC
v_call: TRBV20-1; d_call: TRBD2; j_call: TRBJ2-7; clone_size: NA; cdr3_aa: CSASPQREKGEQYF; cdr3_nt: TGCAGTGCTAGCCCACAGCGGGAGAAGGGGGAGCAGTACTTC
v_call: TRBV4-3; d_call: TRBD1; j_call: TRBJ1-6; clone_size: many; cdr3_aa: CASSQDLGTGNSPLHF; cdr3_nt: TGCGCCAGCAGCCAAGATCTAGGGACAGGGAATTCACCCCTCCACTTT
v_call: TRBV6-5; d_call: NA; j_call: TRBJ1-5; clone_size: many; cdr3_aa: CASSYEGIDQPQHF; cdr3_nt: TGTGCCAGCAGTTACGAGGGGATCGATCAGCCCCAGCATTTT
v_call: TRBV28; d_call: NA; j_call: TRBJ1-5; clone_size: many; cdr3_aa: CATEYRGGSQPQHF; cdr3_nt: TGTGCCACCGAGTATCGGGGCGGAAGTCAGCCCCAGCATTTT
v_call: TRBV20-1; d_call: NA; j_call: TRBJ2-2; clone_size: NA; cdr3_aa: CSARDGGWGLAPNTGELFF; cdr3_nt: TGCAGTGCTAGAGATGGGGGTTGGGGGTTAGCCCCGAACACCGGGGAGCTGTTTTTT
v_call: TRBV6-5; d_call: NA; j_call: TRBJ2-7; clone_size: NA; cdr3_aa: CASSPGAGDEQYF; cdr3_nt: TGTGCCAGCAGTCCCGGGGCAGGGGACGAGCAGTACTTC
v_call: TRBV28; d_call: NA; j_call: TRBJ1-1; clone_size: few; cdr3_aa: CASSHQEFAEAFF; cdr3_nt: TGTGCCAGCAGTCACCAGGAGTTCGCTGAAGCTTTCTTT
v_call: TRBV14; d_call: NA; j_call: TRBJ1-1; clone_size: NA; cdr3_aa: CASGQDIRGGGTEAFF; cdr3_nt: TGTGCCAGCGGCCAAGATATAAGGGGCGGTGGCACTGAAGCTTTCTTT
v_call: TRBV2; d_call: TRBD2; j_call: TRBJ2-1; clone_size: few; cdr3_aa: CASSDVTSGGNEQFF; cdr3_nt: TGTGCCAGCAGTGATGTGACTAGCGGGGGCAATGAGCAGTTCTTC
v_call: TRBV30; d_call: NA; j_call: TRBJ1-1; clone_size: many; cdr3_aa: CAWSVSNTEAFF; cdr3_nt: TGTGCCTGGAGTGTATCTAACACTGAAGCTTTCTTT
v_call: TRBV30; d_call: NA; j_call: TRBJ2-5; clone_size: NA; cdr3_aa: CAWSPEGRTQYF; cdr3_nt: TGTGCCTGGAGTCCGGAAGGAAGAACCCAGTACTTC
v_call: TRBV30; d_call: NA; j_call: TRBJ1-2; clone_size: few; cdr3_aa: CAWSLFVDGYTF; cdr3_nt: TGTGCCTGGAGTCTGTTCGTCGATGGCTACACCTTC
v_call: TRBV28; d_call: TRBD1; j_call: TRBJ2-7; clone_size: many; cdr3_aa: CASSFRGQGDEQYF; cdr3_nt: TGTGCCAGCAGTTTCCGAGGACAGGGCGACGAGCAGTACTTC
v_call: TRBV20-1; d_call: TRBD1; j_call: TRBJ2-7; clone_size: few; cdr3_aa: CSATDFLGRGLSYEQYF; cdr3_nt: TGCAGTGCGACGGATTTTTTGGGCAGGGGGTTATCCTACGAGCAGTACTTC
v_call: TRBV12-3/TRBV12-4; d_call: TRBD2; j_call: TRBJ2-1; clone_size: many; cdr3_aa: CASSPTSDGGEQFF; cdr3_nt: TGTGCCAGCAGTCCTACTAGCGATGGGGGTGAGCAGTTCTTC
v_call: TRBV6-1; d_call: TRBD2; j_call: TRBJ2-7; clone_size: NA; cdr3_aa: CASSVSSGYEQYF; cdr3_nt: TGTGCCAGCAGTGTTTCTAGCGGCTACGAGCAGTACTTC
v_call: TRBV20-1; d_call: NA; j_call: TRBJ2-7; clone_size: many; cdr3_aa: CSAGGPGSYEQYF; cdr3_nt: TGCAGTGCTGGCGGGCCTGGCTCCTACGAGCAGTACTTC
v_call: TRBV27; d_call: NA; j_call: TRBJ1-3; clone_size: few; cdr3_aa: CASSFSGISGNTIYF; cdr3_nt: TGTGCCAGCAGTTTCTCAGGGATTTCCGGAAACACCATATATTTT
v_call: TRBV18; d_call: TRBD2; j_call: TRBJ2-3; clone_size: NA; cdr3_aa: CASSPRSGGTLPDTQYF; cdr3_nt: TGTGCCAGCTCACCCCGTAGCGGGGGGACTCTCCCAGATACGCAGTATTTT
v_call: TRBV6-2/TRBV6-3; d_call: NA; j_call: TRBJ2-2; clone_size: NA; cdr3_aa: CVSSYEQNTGELFF; cdr3_nt: TGTGTCAGCAGTTACGAACAGAACACCGGGGAGCTGTTTTTT
v_call: TRBV20-1; d_call: TRBD1; j_call: TRBJ1-4; clone_size: few; cdr3_aa: CSASHGQGRGEKLFF; cdr3_nt: TGCAGTGCTAGTCATGGACAGGGAAGAGGTGAAAAACTGTTTTTT
v_call: TRBV19; d_call: NA; j_call: TRBJ2-3; clone_size: NA; cdr3_aa: CASIWRVWTDTQYF; cdr3_nt: TGTGCCAGTATCTGGCGTGTCTGGACAGATACGCAGTATTTT
v_call: TRBV27; d_call: NA; j_call: TRBJ2-4; clone_size: few; cdr3_aa: CASSLDSSSPVGKNIQYF; cdr3_nt: TGTGCCAGCAGTCTCGACAGTTCCTCCCCCGTGGGCAAAAACATTCAGTACTTC
v_call: TRBV4-3; d_call: TRBD2; j_call: TRBJ2-7; clone_size: many; cdr3_aa: CASSQDWRGNYEQYF; cdr3_nt: TGCGCCAGCAGCCAAGACTGGCGGGGGAACTACGAGCAGTACTTC
v_call: TRBV5-1; d_call: TRBD1; j_call: TRBJ1-1; clone_size: few; cdr3_aa: CASSLGPGQGNTEAFF; cdr3_nt: TGCGCCAGCAGCTTGGGCCCGGGACAGGGGAACACTGAAGCTTTCTTT
v_call: TRBV6-2/TRBV6-3; d_call: TRBD1; j_call: TRBJ1-1; clone_size: NA; cdr3_aa: CASTGRDRLNTEAFF; cdr3_nt: TGTGCCAGCACTGGACGGGACAGGCTGAACACTGAAGCTTTCTTT
v_call: TRBV6-5; d_call: NA; j_call: TRBJ1-2; clone_size: NA; cdr3_aa: CASSYFPPRDTLFNGYTF; cdr3_nt: TGTGCCAGCAGTTATTTTCCCCCCCGGGACACCCTTTTCAATGGCTACACCTTC
v_call: TRBV27; d_call: NA; j_call: TRBJ2-3; clone_size: NA; cdr3_aa: CASSPRGFVSDTQYF; cdr3_nt: TGTGCCAGCAGCCCGAGGGGGTTCGTCTCAGATACGCAGTATTTT
v_call: TRBV6-5; d_call: TRBD2; j_call: TRBJ2-1; clone_size: many; cdr3_aa: CASSSLAGGEQFF; cdr3_nt: TGTGCCAGCAGTAGTCTAGCGGGAGGTGAGCAGTTCTTC
v_call: TRBV20-1; d_call: TRBD2; j_call: TRBJ2-3; clone_size: few; cdr3_aa: CSARDLLAVMTDTQYF; cdr3_nt: TGCAGTGCTAGAGATCTCCTAGCGGTGATGACAGATACGCAGTATTTT
v_call: TRBV9; d_call: NA; j_call: TRBJ2-7; clone_size: NA; cdr3_aa: CASSGGDEQYF; cdr3_nt: TGTGCCAGCAGCGGAGGGGACGAGCAGTACTTC
v_call: TRBV4-3; d_call: TRBD1; j_call: TRBJ1-3; clone_size: NA; cdr3_aa: CASSQDRIWTGGRNTIYF; cdr3_nt: TGCGCCAGCAGCCAAGATAGAATTTGGACAGGGGGCCGGAACACCATATATTTT
v_call: TRBV25-1; d_call: NA; j_call: TRBJ1-5; clone_size: many; cdr3_aa: CASSPIGSNQPQHF; cdr3_nt: TGTGCCAGCAGTCCGATCGGAAGCAATCAGCCCCAGCATTTT
v_call: TRBV7-9; d_call: NA; j_call: TRBJ2-7; clone_size: NA; cdr3_aa: CASSAGQRQGEQYF; cdr3_nt: TGTGCCAGCAGCGCCGGACAGCGCCAGGGCGAGCAGTACTTC
v_call: TRBV6-2/TRBV6-3; d_call: TRBD2; j_call: TRBJ2-3; clone_size: NA; cdr3_aa: CASSAKLTSGRSTDTQYF; cdr3_nt: TGTGCCAGCAGTGCGAAACTGACTAGCGGGAGGAGCACAGATACGCAGTATTTT
v_call: TRBV28; d_call: TRBD1; j_call: TRBJ2-3; clone_size: many; cdr3_aa: CASSKQGAILRDTQYF; cdr3_nt: TGTGCCAGCAGTAAACAGGGGGCGATTTTGAGAGATACGCAGTATTTT
v_call: TRBV5-5; d_call: NA; j_call: TRBJ1-1; clone_size: many; cdr3_aa: CASSFGLNTEAFF; cdr3_nt: TGTGCCAGCAGCTTCGGGTTGAACACTGAAGCTTTCTTT
v_call: TRBV19; d_call: NA; j_call: TRBJ1-5; clone_size: NA; cdr3_aa: CASTMAGGNQPQHF; cdr3_nt: TGTGCCAGTACAATGGCAGGGGGCAATCAGCCCCAGCATTTT
v_call: TRBV7-9; d_call: NA; j_call: TRBJ2-7; clone_size: NA; cdr3_aa: CASSLGPDGYGQYF; cdr3_nt: TGTGCCAGCAGCTTAGGGCCAGACGGGTACGGGCAGTACTTC